This is a list of T cell receptor beta chains from one sample in a study of Ad26.COV2.S vaccination and SARS-CoV-2 variants. TCRdb's table, derived via immunoSEQ multiplex PCR, lists solely in-frame clones and lacks some. This table holds roughly 420,000 clones, about 88% found once. The material sequenced was peripheral blood, taken in a trial of Ad26.COV2.S vaccine versus placebo. The origin of the receptors is a person aged 18-65 years who received the Ad26.COV2.S COVID-19 vaccine or a placebo. The CDR3 runs from the conserved cysteine through the conserved F or W. The D gene is left open where the match is weak. Clone size appears in some rows only: once, few, many, or a class for an expanded clone.

CDR3	DNA	length	size	V	J	D
CATSVPGRGMTSNQPQHF	TGTGCCACCAGTGTTCCCGGCAGGGGGATGACTAGCAATCAGCCCCAGCATTTT	18	NA	TRBV24-1	TRBJ1-5	TRBD1
CATSSPTIDNEQFF	TGTGCCACCAGCAGCCCCACGATAGACAATGAGCAGTTCTTC	14	NA	TRBV15	TRBJ2-1	NA
CASSPGVSTGELFF	TGTGCCAGCAGCCCCGGGGTTAGTACCGGGGAGCTGTTTTTT	14	NA	TRBV7-3	TRBJ2-2	NA
CATSRLKGLAGDTGELFF	TGTGCCACCAGCAGATTAAAGGGACTAGCGGGAGACACCGGGGAGCTGTTTTTT	18	NA	TRBV15	TRBJ2-2	TRBD2
CASSELATVDNEKLFF	TGTGCCAGCAGTGAACTTGCGACAGTAGATAATGAAAAACTGTTTTTT	16	NA	TRBV2	TRBJ1-4	NA
CASSTGYNQPQHF	TGTGCCAGCTCAACGGGTTACAATCAGCCCCAGCATTTT	13	NA	TRBV18	TRBJ1-5	NA
CASSLGGEAFF	TGCGCCAGCAGCTTGGGAGGTGAAGCTTTCTTT	11	NA	TRBV5-1	TRBJ1-1	NA
CASSGTGLYGYTF	TGTGCCAGCAGTGGGACGGGACTCTATGGCTACACCTTC	13	NA	TRBV27	TRBJ1-2	NA
CASSPGLGGYTF	TGTGCCAGCAGCCCGGGACTAGGAGGCTACACCTTC	12	NA	TRBV5-6	TRBJ1-2	NA
CASSPSSGGNQPQHF	TGTGCCAGCAGCCCTTCTAGTGGGGGCAATCAGCCCCAGCATTTT	15	NA	TRBV28	TRBJ1-5	NA
CASKRDRGYTEAFF	TGTGCCAGCAAGCGGGACAGGGGCTACACTGAAGCTTTCTTT	14	NA	TRBV5-6	TRBJ1-1	TRBD1
CASSRYENNEQFF	TGTGCCAGCAGCCGCTACGAGAACAATGAGCAGTTCTTC	13	few	TRBV3-1/TRBV3-2	TRBJ2-1	NA
CASSPGDGTGGDEQYF	TGTGCCAGCAGCCCCGGGGACGGGACAGGGGGCGACGAGCAGTACTTC	16	NA	TRBV7-9	TRBJ2-7	TRBD1
CASASGGGDNEQFF	TGTGCCAGCGCTAGCGGGGGCGGGGACAATGAGCAGTTCTTC	14	NA	TRBV9	TRBJ2-1	TRBD2
CASRERWGYTF	TGTGCCAGTAGAGAGCGCTGGGGCTACACCTTC	11	NA	TRBV19	TRBJ1-2	NA
CASSLVAGGADTQYF	TGTGCCAGCAGCTTGGTGGCGGGGGGGGCAGATACGCAGTATTTT	15	NA	TRBV5-5	TRBJ2-3	TRBD2
CASSSVLEDTGELFF	TGTGCCAGCAGCTCCGTTCTGGAGGACACCGGGGAGCTGTTTTTT	15	NA	TRBV13	TRBJ2-2	NA
CASSIHRVGGANVLTF	TGTGCCAGTAGTATTCACAGGGTGGGTGGGGCCAACGTCCTGACTTTC	16	NA	TRBV19	TRBJ2-6	NA
CASSLSSGRAQETQYF	TGTGCCAGTAGTCTCTCTAGCGGGAGGGCCCAAGAGACCCAGTACTTC	16	once	TRBV19	TRBJ2-5	TRBD2
CASSTTRRADTQYF	TGTGCCAGCAGTACAACAAGGCGGGCCGATACGCAGTATTTT	14	NA	TRBV6-2/TRBV6-3	TRBJ2-3	NA
CASSFDGDHTDTQYF	TGTGCCAGCAGCTTTGACGGGGACCACACAGATACGCAGTATTTT	15	NA	TRBV7-3	TRBJ2-3	NA